A selection of T cell receptor beta chains follows, all from one sample in a study of T cells in Graves' hyperthyroidism and ophthalmopathy. From the multiplex PCR reads, TCRdb called clonotypes with MiXCR, one entry per CDR3 protein. Of under 200,000 distinct CDR3 sequences in the sample, 9.4% were seen once. Sample: blood. These receptors were collected from a woman aged 18 to 35 with Graves' hyperthyroidism that later progressed to Graves' ophthalmopathy. Both conserved end residues are trimmed from each CDR3. Fields, in order: clone size, J gene, V gene, CDR3 protein. For some rows the clone size is stated as once, few or many, or as a class when expanded; others skip it.

>many|TRBJ2-7|TRBV20-1
SAKKPDRANEQY
>.|TRBJ2-5|TRBV20-1
SALLGRGRETQY
>.|TRBJ1-6|TRBV5-1
ASSFEAGGNSPLH
>many|TRBJ2-4|TRBV2
ASKIQGTKNIQY
>many|TRBJ2-2|TRBV18
ASSRQAGANTGELF
>many|TRBJ1-2|TRBV12-3/TRBV12-4
ASSPPQGAYGYT
>many|TRBJ2-1|TRBV25-1
ASKEREVDEQF
>many|TRBJ2-1|TRBV11-2
ASSLVFGTSTYNEQF
>few|TRBJ2-3|TRBV9
ASSPWDNTDTQY
>few|TRBJ2-3|TRBV5-8
ASSLLTGVTDTQY
>many|TRBJ2-7|TRBV10-2
ARRLLLPSYEQY
>many|TRBJ2-3|TRBV12-3/TRBV12-4
ASSQGLAIGSTDTQY
>many|TRBJ1-5|TRBV28
ASRPGGKGSNQPQH
>many|TRBJ2-3|TRBV28
ASFRRRLAGGLNTDTQY
>many|TRBJ1-5|TRBV27
ASSYEGGPNQPQH
>many|TRBJ1-2|TRBV20-1
SARAGSNYGYT
>many|TRBJ1-1|TRBV19
ASSPLGTEAF
>.|TRBJ1-1|TRBV29-1
SVALLIGDTEAF
>many|TRBJ2-7|TRBV6-5
ASSYSGTGSYEQY
>many|TRBJ1-1|TRBV29-1
SVNAGGSEAF
>.|TRBJ2-7|TRBV7-9
ASSRDSYSYEQY
>many|TRBJ2-2|TRBV9
ASSPLMAYANTGELF